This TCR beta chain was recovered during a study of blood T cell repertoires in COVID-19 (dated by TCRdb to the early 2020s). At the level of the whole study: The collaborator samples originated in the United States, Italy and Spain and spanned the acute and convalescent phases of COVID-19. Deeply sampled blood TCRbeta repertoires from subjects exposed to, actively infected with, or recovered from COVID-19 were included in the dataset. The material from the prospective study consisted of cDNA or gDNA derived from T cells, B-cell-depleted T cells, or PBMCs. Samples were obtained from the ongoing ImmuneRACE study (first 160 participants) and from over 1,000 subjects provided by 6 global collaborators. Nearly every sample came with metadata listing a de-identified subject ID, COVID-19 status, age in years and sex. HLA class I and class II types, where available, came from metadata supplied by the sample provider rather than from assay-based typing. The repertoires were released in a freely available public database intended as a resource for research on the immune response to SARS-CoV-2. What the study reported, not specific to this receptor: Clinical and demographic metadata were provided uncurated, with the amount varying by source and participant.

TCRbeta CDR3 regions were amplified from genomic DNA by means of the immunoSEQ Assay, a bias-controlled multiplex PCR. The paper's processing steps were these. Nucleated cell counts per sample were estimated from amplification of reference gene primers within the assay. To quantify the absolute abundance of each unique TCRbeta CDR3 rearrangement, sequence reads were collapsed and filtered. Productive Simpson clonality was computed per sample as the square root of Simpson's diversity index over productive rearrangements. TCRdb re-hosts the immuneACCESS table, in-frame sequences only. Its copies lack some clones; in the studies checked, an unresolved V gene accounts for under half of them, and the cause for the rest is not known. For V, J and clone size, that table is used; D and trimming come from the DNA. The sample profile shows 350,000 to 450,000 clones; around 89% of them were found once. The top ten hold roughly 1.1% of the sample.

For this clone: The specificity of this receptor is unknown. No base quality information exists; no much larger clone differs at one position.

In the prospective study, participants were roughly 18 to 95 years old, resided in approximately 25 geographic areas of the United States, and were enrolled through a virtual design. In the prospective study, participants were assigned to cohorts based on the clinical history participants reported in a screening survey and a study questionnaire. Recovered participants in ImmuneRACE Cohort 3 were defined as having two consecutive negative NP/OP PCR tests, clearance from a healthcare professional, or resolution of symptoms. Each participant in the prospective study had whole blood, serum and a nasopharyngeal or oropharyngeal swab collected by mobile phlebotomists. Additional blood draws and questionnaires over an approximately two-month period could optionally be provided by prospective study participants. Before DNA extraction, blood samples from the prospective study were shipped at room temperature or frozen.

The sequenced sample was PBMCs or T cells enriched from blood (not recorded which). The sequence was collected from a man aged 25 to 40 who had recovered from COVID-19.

The CDR3 region: CASSQESAWRQGAYEQFF. The nucleotides read TGTGCCAGCAGCCAAGAATCGGCGTGGCGACAGGGAGCGTATGAGCAGTTCTTC. The rearrangement combines TRBV4-2 with TRBJ2-1, and 7 bases in between align with TRBD1. CDR1 LGHNA and CDR2 YNFKEQ are derived from the germline V gene. The CDR3 measures 18 amino acids from cysteine to phenylalanine. The only DNA kept is the CDR3, 54 bases in frame from the first base. Germline trimming amounts to 0 bases on V and 8 bases on J, with 16 as the count of junction bases outside the gene matches.